This TCR beta chain emerged from a study of T cells in Graves' hyperthyroidism and ophthalmopathy. General study results and limits: Ophthalmopathy got predicted by the model a median approximately 6 months before its onset. Ophthalmopathy was told apart from stable hyperthyroidism by a 13 V-J model.

V lost 4 bases, J lost 0 bases, and 5 bases lay in between. Germline values: CDR1 SGHRS, CDR2 YFSETQ. The CDR3 has 14 residues. Notes on this clonotype: Its target is not known.

There were TCR beta CDR3 regions amplified from RNA transcripts. The study used the HTBI primer set for a first-round RT-PCR of the TCR CDR3. TCRdb called the multiplex PCR reads again in MiXCR, with one record for every CDR3 protein. The sample shows roughly 510,000 distinct CDR3 sequences, around 21% of them seen only once. The chain recombines TRBV5-1 with TRBJ2-6, with unresolved D. Sequenced sample: blood. The sequence derives from a man aged 18 to 35 with Graves' hyperthyroidism. The CDR3 loop reads CASSEFSGANVLTF. The DNA for the CDR3 is TGCGCCAGCAGCGAGTTCTCTGGGGCCAACGTCCTGACTTTC.